A single sample is the source of the 21 T cell receptor beta chains below, sequenced in a study of cytomegalovirus exposure and HLA in healthy donors. Assay used: immunoSEQ multiplex PCR; TCRdb lists only in-frame clones, some missing. The data contain roughly 68,000 clones, roughly 96% of them singletons. Sequencing input: PBMCs. The source is a man younger than 35 in good health and CMV-seronegative.

This chain uses TRBV5-1 with TRBJ2-7, with 8 bases that match TRBD1. The CDR3 has 14 amino acids. J lost 6 bases, V lost 3 bases, and 8 bases had no gene match. CDR1 SGHRS and CDR2 YFSETQ come from the germline V gene. The DNA of the CDR3 is TGCGCCAGCAGCTCCGGACAGGGAGATACCGAGCAGTACTTC. It specifies CASSSGQGDTEQYF. Together with reference TRBV5-1 and TRBJ2-7, the CDR3 gives the full variable domain: KAGVTQTPRYLIKTRGQQVTLSCSPISGHRSVSWYQQTPGQGLQFLFEYFSETQRNKGNFPGRFSGRQFSNSRSEMNVSTLELGDSALYLCASSSGQGDTEQYFGPGTRLTVT.

J is TRBJ2-3 and V is TRBV7-3; D uncertain. Deletions cut 6 bases from V and 1 base from J, with 14 bases between. In germline, CDR1 is SGHTA, CDR2 FQGTGA. This CDR3 contains 15 residues. In nucleotides, the CDR3 is TGTGCCAGCAGGAGGTCGATGAGCGGCACAGATACGCAGTATTTT. Residues: CASRRSMSGTDTQYF. The full variable domain, its missing parts supplied by reference TRBV7-3 and TRBJ2-3, is GAGVSQTPSNKVTEKGKYVELRCDPISGHTALYWYRQSLGQGPEFLIYFQGTGAADDSGLPNDRFFAVRPEGSVSTLKIQRTERGDSAVYLCASRRSMSGTDTQYFGPGTRLTVL.

V and J are TRBV2 and TRBJ2-2, with 10 bases lining up with TRBD1. V shed 1 base, J shed 2 bases, and the junction held 4 bases outside the gene matches. The V gene's germline CDR1 is SNHLY and CDR2 FYNNEI. CDR3 length: 17 amino acids. This CDR3 reads CASSEVLTGGNTGELFF. The CDR3 nucleotides read TGTGCCAGCAGTGAAGTACTGACAGGGGGCAACACCGGGGAGCTGTTTTTT.

DNA of the CDR3: TGTGCCAGCAGCTTGGGGGGGGGTCGATCCTCCTACAATGAGCAGTTCTTC. It specifies CASSLGGGRSSYNEQFF. This chain joins TRBV5-4 and TRBJ2-1, with 7 bases lining up with TRBD2. CDR1 is SGHNT, CDR2 YYREEE, per germline (reference sequence). This CDR3 is built from 17 residues. Trimming removed 0 bases from V and 0 bases from J; junction bases left unmatched: 6.

The V and J genes are TRBV6-1 and TRBJ2-1, with D maybe TRBD1 (6 bases). V shed 1 base and J shed 6 bases, with 10 bases lying between them. Germline lookup yields CDR1 MNHNS and CDR2 SASEGT. The CDR3 has 14 amino acids. CDR3 sequence (DNA): TGTGCCAGCAGTGAAGTGGGCAGGGGCAATGAGCAGTTCTTC. This sequence encodes CASSEVGRGNEQFF.

V gene TRBV7-2 combines with J gene TRBJ2-1, with 8 bases that match TRBD1. CDR1 and CDR2 from the germline V gene are SGHTA and FQGNSA. V lost 4 bases to trimming and J lost 5 bases; unmatched junction nucleotides: 4. The CDR3 runs 14 residues. The CDR3 here is CASSSDRDNNEQFF. As DNA, the CDR3 is TGTGCCAGCAGCTCGGACAGGGATAACAATGAGCAGTTCTTC.

This clone was seen a single time. This sequence joins TRBV2 and TRBJ1-6; D is perhaps TRBD1 (5 bases). Trimming removed 6 bases from V and 1 base from J, with 10 bases in between. Germline CDR1 reads SNHLY; CDR2 reads FYNNEI. The CDR3 has 15 amino acids. CDR3 sequence reads: CASRARQSYNSPLHF. The CDR3 DNA reads as TGTGCCAGCAGGGCCCGACAGTCCTATAATTCACCCCTCCACTTT.

There are a few counts of this clone. The genes are TRBV9 and TRBJ2-1; 8 bases are shared with TRBD2. Germline V gene lookup returns CDR1 SGDLS and CDR2 YYNGEE. The CDR3 is 14 amino acids. V was clipped by 3 bases and J by 8 bases; unmatched bases: 7. CDR3 amino acids: CASSARLARDEQFF. DNA of the CDR3: TGTGCCAGCAGCGCAAGACTAGCGCGCGATGAGCAGTTCTTC.

This rearrangement joins TRBV5-5 to TRBJ1-5; 7 bases match TRBD1. CDR3 size: 16 residues. The ends lost 2 bases at V and 0 bases at J; junction bases unmatched: 5. Germline V gene lookup returns CDR1 SGHKS and CDR2 YYEKEE (reference sequence). The CDR3 here is CASSFGDSYSNQPQHF. CDR3 DNA: TGTGCCAGCAGCTTCGGGGACAGTTATAGCAATCAGCCCCAGCATTTT.

The gene calls are TRBV11-2 and TRBJ1-1; D is unresolved. CDR1 is SGHAT and CDR2 is FQNNGV in the germline V gene. Trimming left V 5 bases short and J 2 bases short, with 15 bases between. CDR3 length: 15 residues. The CDR3 loop reads CASSNRRGSNTEAFF. In DNA form, the CDR3 reads TGTGCCAGCAGCAATAGGAGAGGCAGCAACACTGAAGCTTTCTTT.

The chain carries TRBV6-6 and TRBJ2-7, with TRBD1 matching 7 bases. The CDR3 length is 13 residues. The J segment lost 6 bases and the V segment lost 5 bases, leaving 7 bases of the junction unmatched. Looked up from germline, CDR1 is MNHNY and CDR2 is SVGAGI (reference sequence). The CDR3 spells CASSMDRFIEQYF. CDR3 sequence (DNA): TGTGCCAGCAGTATGGACAGGTTTATCGAGCAGTACTTC.

The CDR3, as DNA: TGCGCCAGCAGCCAGAGACAGGGAAACACTGAAGCTTTCTTT. Protein: CASSQRQGNTEAFF. The chain recombines TRBV4-1 with TRBJ1-1; 7 bases align to TRBD1. CDR3 size: 14 residues. The trim removed 3 bases at V and 2 bases at J, leaving 3 bases unmatched. In germline, CDR1 is MGHRA, CDR2 YSYEKL.

This clone has just one count. V gene TRBV28 combines with J gene TRBJ1-5, with TRBD1 as a possible D gene (5 bases). Germline V gives CDR1 MDHEN, CDR2 SYDVKM. The CDR3 runs 15 residues. V was pared by 10 bases and J by 0 bases, with 16 bases between. The CDR3 bases are TGTGCCATCACGGAGGGACTGTATAGCAATCAGCCCCAGCATTTT. Amino acids: CAITEGLYSNQPQHF.

This chain connects TRBV7-2 to TRBJ2-7; maybe TRBD2 (6 bases). This CDR3 comprises 15 residues. CDR1 SGHTA and CDR2 FQGNSA come from the germline V gene. Trimming shortened V by 5 bases and J by 2 bases, and 16 bases separated the two germline ends. The DNA for the CDR3 is TGTGCCAGCAGCCTGTCGGGGACTTTAACCTACGAGCAGTACTTC. Its translation is CASSLSGTLTYEQYF.

This clone was observed once. The chain has TRBV10-1 and TRBJ2-7, with 10 bases fitting TRBD2. The trim removed 6 bases at V and 0 bases at J, leaving 5 bases unmatched. Germline V gene data show CDR1 as WNHNN and CDR2 as SYGVQD (reference sequence). The CDR3 covers 15 residues. CDR3: CASSLGLAASYEQYF. CDR3 bases: TGCGCCAGCAGCCTTGGACTAGCGGCCTCCTACGAGCAGTACTTC.

This clone showed up just once. V gene TRBV5-8 combines with J gene TRBJ1-5; D may be TRBD1 (5 bases). Germline CDR1 and CDR2: SGHTS and YDEGEE. V was clipped by 4 bases and J by 3 bases, with 14 bases between them. This CDR3 has 15 amino acids. Written as DNA, the CDR3 is TGTGCCAGCAGCACGAGGACACCTTCCAATCAGCCCCAGCATTTT. It codes for CASSTRTPSNQPQHF.

The gene calls are TRBV7-9 and TRBJ1-2, with 8 bases that match TRBD1. The CDR3 is made up of 14 amino acids. Germline V gene sequence: CDR1 SEHNR, CDR2 FQNEAQ (reference sequence). The J segment lost 7 bases and the V segment lost 3 bases, leaving 7 bases of the junction unmatched. The CDR3 bases are TGTGCCAGCAGCTTCCTGGGACAGGCGGGTGGCTACACCTTC. Its translation is CASSFLGQAGGYTF.

The chain is built from TRBV28 and TRBJ1-2, with TRBD1 as a possible D gene (5 bases). The CDR3 contains 16 residues. CDR1 is MDHEN and CDR2 is SYDVKM in the germline V gene. Trimming removed 4 bases from V and 0 bases from J, with 15 bases in between. The CDR3 DNA is TGTGCCAGCAGTTCCCCCCCAGGGTTGCCTAACTATGGCTACACCTTC. This translates into CASSSPPGLPNYGYTF.

The rearrangement uses TRBV28 and TRBJ1-1, with TRBD1 matching 8 bases. The J segment lost 1 base and the V segment lost 6 bases, leaving 1 base of the junction unmatched. The CDR3 loop spans 13 amino acids. CDR1 is MDHEN, CDR2 SYDVKM, per germline. The CDR3 spells CASSRGRNTEAFF. DNA of the CDR3: TGTGCCAGCAGCAGGGGGCGGAACACTGAAGCTTTCTTT.

The genes are TRBV27 and TRBJ2-7; possibly TRBD2 for D (7 bases). V was pared by 3 bases and J by 2 bases, with 17 bases between. Germline V gene sequence: CDR1 MNHEY, CDR2 SMNVEV (reference sequence). The CDR3 is 16 residues long. In nucleotides, the CDR3 is TGTGCCAGCAGTTTGGGTTGGGGGGGCCCAGCCTACGAGCAGTACTTC. Protein sequence: CASSLGWGGPAYEQYF.

The genes are TRBV7-9 and TRBJ2-1; 7 bases line up with TRBD1. The junction had 16 bases not matched to a gene; V was cut back by 4 bases and J by 7 bases. Germline lookup yields CDR1 SEHNR and CDR2 FQNEAQ (reference sequence). The CDR3 length is 17 residues. This CDR3 reads CASSSRITGRDSNEQFF. DNA for the CDR3: TGTGCCAGCAGCTCAAGAATTACCGGACGGGACAGTAATGAGCAGTTCTTC.